This TCR beta chain emerged from a study of OX40 agonist ivuxolimab in advanced cancers. Study information: Therapy given before enrollment (anti-PD-1, anti-PD-L1 or anti-CTLA-4) was allowed, and 40% had some. Partial responses were achieved by three patients, one with hepatocellular carcinoma and two with cutaneous melanoma. The study, taken as a whole, reports: Averaging showed that CD8+ T cells had more expanded clones than CD4+ did. The CD4+ and CD8+ T cells in the blood had expanded clonally by week 6 at 0.1 to 3.0 mg/kg.

CDR3 length: 15 residues. Germline V CDR1 and CDR2: SEHNR, FQNEAQ (reference sequence). V lost 4 bases and J lost 4, with 13 bases in between. Sequencing was performed with immunoSEQ multiplex PCR; in TCRdb, only in-frame clones are kept and a portion is missing. The table shows around 26,000 clones, with 60% to 80% occurring only once. As for this clone: The antigen is unknown.

V usage is TRBV7-9 and J usage is TRBJ2-2, with D perhaps matching TRBD1 (5 bases). The sample in question was CD4+ or CD8+ T cells sorted from blood, obtained in a trial of the OX40 agonist ivuxolimab. The clonotype originates from an adult with an advanced solid tumor such as melanoma, head and neck, liver or kidney cancer. The CDR3 DNA reads as TGTGCCAGCAGCTCACGAAGACAGAGCACCGGGGAGCTGTTTTTT. It specifies CASSSRRQSTGELFF.